The 5 T cell receptor beta chains in this list originate from one sample, sequenced in a study of T cell responses to AZD1222 COVID-19 vaccine. Produced via immunoSEQ multiplex PCR; TCRdb's table is partial and in-frame only. The table has more than 150,000 clones, almost 95% seen once. The input for sequencing was peripheral blood, taken on day 0 of AZD1222 vaccination. The receptors shown here come from an adult in good health.

The chain carries TRBV29-1 and TRBJ1-2, with D unclear. V shed 4 bases and J shed 4 bases, with 16 bases lying between them. The CDR3 totals 14 residues. The germline gives CDR1 SQVTM, CDR2 ANQGSEA. The CDR3 loop reads CSVVGATLVYGYTF. CDR3 sequence (DNA): TGCAGCGTTGTCGGCGCCACCTTAGTCTATGGCTACACCTTC.

This chain links TRBV14 with TRBJ2-1; D gene ambiguous. The CDR3 runs 15 residues. Trimming pared 1 base from V and 5 bases from J, leaving 12 bases between. Germline CDR1 SGHDN, CDR2 FVKESK. This chain's CDR3 is CASSQVFGWNNEQFF. The CDR3 region has the DNA TGTGCCAGCAGCCAAGTTTTTGGTTGGAACAATGAGCAGTTCTTC.

The genes are TRBV20-1 and TRBJ1-1; D not certain. Germline V gives CDR1 DFQATT, CDR2 SNEGSKA (reference sequence). This CDR3 contains 10 residues. In DNA, the CDR3 is TGCAGGGGATTGAACACTGAAGCTTTCTTT. This gives the protein CRGLNTEAFF.

The V and J genes are TRBV6-2 or TRBV6-3 and TRBJ2-7; 7 bases match TRBD1. From germline, CDR1 is MNHEY and CDR2 SVGEGT. This CDR3 region has 13 residues. V was clipped by 4 bases and J by 3 bases; unmatched bases: 3. Here the CDR3 DNA reads TGTGCCAGCAGTTGGGGACAGCGCTACGAGCAGTACTTC. It is translated as CASSWGQRYEQYF.

The V and J genes are TRBV4-3 and TRBJ1-2; D is ambiguous. This CDR3 has 13 residues. Germline V CDR1 and CDR2: LGHNA, YSLEER. Trimming stripped 0 bases from V and 8 bases from J, with 10 bases between. CDR3 sequence reads: CASSQDSGKGYTF. The CDR3 bases are TGCGCCAGCAGCCAAGATTCGGGGAAAGGCTACACCTTC.